A single sample gave rise to the 22 T cell receptor beta chains below, sequenced in a study of human T cells and chemical hapten exposure. Time point meaning: pre-sensitization, week 0. Noted treatment: therapeutic diphenylcyclopropenone sensitization with weekly scalp DPC. TCRdb re-derived calls from the RACE reads in MiXCR, one entry per CDR3 protein. The data hold around 180,000 distinct CDR3 sequences, with nearly 30% observed a single time. The sample consisted of whole blood, taken in connection with sensitization to the hapten diphenylcyclopropenone (DPC). These receptors originate from a woman aged 25 to 45 with alopecia areata. Some clones in this sample may be carry-over from other donors' samples.

This chain uses TRBV25-1 with TRBJ2-1, with D perhaps TRBD1 (6 bases). CDR3 length: 12 residues. Trimming left V 10 bases short and J 3 bases short, with 10 bases between. In germline, CDR1 is MGHDK, CDR2 SYGVNS. CDR3 loop: CANWDIYNEQFF. CDR3 nucleotide sequence: TGTGCCAACTGGGACATCTACAATGAGCAGTTCTTC.

The V call is TRBV11-3, the J call TRBJ1-6, with D possibly TRBD1 on 5 matching bases. The germline V gene encodes CDR1 SGHNT and CDR2 YENEEA. The CDR3 has 12 residues. Trimming shortened V by 4 bases and J by 10 bases, and 8 bases separated the two germline ends. The CDR3 region is CASSSRQSPLHF. The CDR3, as DNA: TGTGCCAGCAGCTCGCGACAGTCACCCCTCCACTTT.

This clonotype was seen a few times. The chain uses TRBV4-1 and TRBJ2-1, with a possible D match to TRBD2 (5 bases). The V gene's germline CDR1 is MGHRA and CDR2 YSYEKL. CDR3 length: 14 amino acids. The germline V and J ends were trimmed by 3 bases and 5 bases, with 11 bases remaining between them. The CDR3 loop is CASSQAWGDNEQFF. In nucleotides, the CDR3 is TGCGCCAGCAGCCAGGCTTGGGGAGACAATGAGCAGTTCTTC.

This clonotype was seen only a few times. The chain has TRBV7-6 and TRBJ2-2; TRBD1 might be the D (6 bases). The CDR3 consists of 16 residues. Trimming removed 5 bases at V and 5 bases at J, with 18 bases between. Germline CDR1 SGHVS, CDR2 FNYEAQ. The DNA of the CDR3 is TGTGCCAGCAGCCCGCAGACCGGGACAAATACCGGGGAGCTGTTTTTT. Encoded protein: CASSPQTGTNTGELFF.

J is TRBJ1-2 and V is TRBV20-1; 11 bases map to TRBD1. Germline trimming cut 0 bases from V and 4 bases from J; bases unmatched to any gene: 7. The CDR3 consists of 16 residues. Per the germline V gene, CDR1 is DFQATT and CDR2 is SNEGSKA (reference sequence). This CDR3 is CSARDPAGQGVYGYTF. The CDR3 coding sequence is TGCAGTGCTAGAGATCCGGCGGGACAGGGGGTCTATGGCTACACCTTC.

V is TRBV28 and J is TRBJ2-7, with 8 bases identical to TRBD1. This CDR3 is built from 15 residues. CDR1 is MDHEN and CDR2 is SYDVKM in the germline V gene. The V segment lost 5 bases and the J segment 2 bases; nucleotides outside the gene matches: 8. For the CDR3, the DNA is TGTGCCAGCAGTCAACAGACAGGGGCAGCCTACGAGCAGTACTTC. Translated: CASSQQTGAAYEQYF.

V and J are TRBV6-1 and TRBJ2-2; TRBD2 agrees at 10 bases. CDR1 is MNHNS and CDR2 is SASEGT in the germline V gene. This CDR3 is built from 19 residues. V was clipped by 2 bases and J by 0 bases; unmatched bases: 9. CDR3 nucleotides: TGTGCCAGCAGTGAAATATACCCTAGCGGGAGAGCGAACACCGGGGAGCTGTTTTTT. It yields the protein CASSEIYPSGRANTGELFF.

CDR3 loop: CASSQAIRGSPLHF. The CDR3 DNA is TGTGCCAGCAGCCAAGCTATAAGAGGATCACCCCTCCACTTT. The chain joins TRBV4-2 to TRBJ1-6; D is undetermined. Trimming removed 1 base from V and 10 bases from J, with 11 bases in between. CDR1 LGHNA and CDR2 YNFKEQ come from the germline V gene. This CDR3 has 14 amino acids.

The chain combines TRBV15 with TRBJ1-1; the match to TRBD1 covers 8 bases. Per the germline V gene, CDR1 is LNHNV and CDR2 is YYDKDF (reference sequence). This CDR3 is 15 amino acids long. The ends lost 3 bases at V and 1 base at J; junction bases unmatched: 4. The CDR3 region is CATSRTGAGNTEAFF. For the CDR3, the DNA is TGTGCCACCAGCAGGACAGGGGCTGGGAACACTGAAGCTTTCTTT.

Only a few counts were recorded for this clonotype. V gene TRBV20-1 combines with J gene TRBJ2-3; D is undetermined. Trimming stripped 0 bases from V and 4 bases from J, with 8 bases between. Germline CDR1 and CDR2: DFQATT and SNEGSKA (reference sequence). The CDR3 sequence is 13 residues long. The CDR3 nucleotides are TGCAGTGCTAGAGATTGGGTTTCAGATACGCAGTATTTT. Encoded protein: CSARDWVSDTQYF.

This clonotype occurred a few times. V and J are TRBV10-3 and TRBJ2-5; 7 nucleotides match TRBD1. The CDR3 is 14 residues long. Germline V gene lookup returns CDR1 ENHRY and CDR2 SYGVKD. V was pared by 10 bases and J by 4 bases, with 12 bases of the junction left unmatched. The CDR3 sequence: CATLKGQPGETQYF. The DNA of the CDR3 is TGTGCCACATTAAAGGGACAGCCTGGAGAGACCCAGTACTTC.

The rearrangement links TRBV29-1 to TRBJ1-1; D is ambiguous. Trimming pared 0 bases from V and 1 base from J, leaving 6 bases between. The CDR3 loop spans 13 amino acids. Germline lookup yields CDR1 SQVTM and CDR2 ANQGSEA. Here the CDR3 reads CSVEEVRNTEAFF. The DNA of the CDR3 is TGCAGCGTTGAAGAAGTGCGGAACACTGAAGCTTTCTTT.

The J gene is TRBJ2-3, the V gene TRBV25-1; no clear D. The CDR3 consists of 13 residues. V lost 3 bases, J lost 0 bases, and 4 bases lay in between. Germline assignment: CDR1 MGHDK and CDR2 SYGVNS. This CDR3 is CASSDQSTDTQYF. CDR3 nucleotides: TGTGCCAGCAGTGACCAGAGCACAGATACGCAGTATTTT.

This clonotype appeared a few times. The chain carries TRBV5-1 and TRBJ1-2; D gene ambiguous. The V and J ends lost 6 bases and 0 bases respectively, with 6 bases between them. This CDR3 has 12 amino acids. CDR1 and CDR2 from the germline V gene are SGHRS and YFSETQ. The CDR3 coding sequence is TGCGCCAGCAAGTCATCTAACTATGGCTACACCTTC. Translated: CASKSSNYGYTF.

This clonotype was seen only a few times. The genes are TRBV28 and TRBJ1-2, with a tentative D call TRBD1 (6 bases). The CDR3 extends over 12 amino acids. The germline V and J ends were trimmed by 11 bases and 6 bases, with 16 bases remaining between them. Per the germline V gene, CDR1 is MDHEN and CDR2 is SYDVKM. CDR3 coding DNA: TGTGCCTCGAACCGAGGGGGAAATGGCTACACCTTC. This sequence encodes CASNRGGNGYTF.

The chain has TRBV6-2 or TRBV6-3 and TRBJ2-1; TRBD1 matches 7 bases. The V gene end was trimmed by 2 bases and the J gene end by 7 bases; junction bases not matched to a gene: 2. Germline V lookup: CDR1 MNHEY, CDR2 SVGEGT. CDR3 size: 13 residues. The CDR3 coding sequence is TGTGCCAGCAGTTACGGGACAGCGAATGAGCAGTTCTTC. It specifies CASSYGTANEQFF.

Here the CDR3 DNA reads TGTGCCAGCAGCTTATTAGTCGCCGGTCAGCCCCAGCATTTT. Protein: CASSLLVAGQPQHF. The chain couples TRBV7-8 to TRBJ1-5; D not certain. Germline V gene sequence: CDR1 SGHVS, CDR2 FQNEAQ. The V end was cut by 2 bases, the J end by 6 bases, with 11 bases between. CDR3 size: 14 residues.

The V gene is TRBV3-1, the J gene TRBJ2-1; 8 positions match TRBD1. CDR3 length: 15 residues. V trimming: 5 bases; J trimming: 7 bases; junction bases outside the gene matches: 10. Germline V gene lookup returns CDR1 LGHDT and CDR2 YNNKEL (reference sequence). The CDR3 region is CASSETGVLGNEQFF. The CDR3 DNA reads as TGTGCCAGCAGCGAGACAGGGGTTTTAGGGAATGAGCAGTTCTTC.

The chain recombines TRBV29-1 with TRBJ1-1, with 7 bases fitting TRBD1. This CDR3 region has 13 residues. The V and J ends lost 7 bases and 5 bases, in that order; junction bases with no gene match: 10. Germline V gene lookup returns CDR1 SQVTM and CDR2 ANQGSEA. Written as DNA, the CDR3 is TGCAGCGGATCTGCAGGGGGGGTAACTGAAGCTTTCTTT. This sequence encodes CSGSAGGVTEAFF.

The chain has TRBV2 and TRBJ1-2, with D maybe TRBD1 (5 bases). Germline V gives CDR1 SNHLY, CDR2 FYNNEI. CDR3 length equals 10 residues. Trimming removed 6 bases from V and 13 bases from J, with 12 bases in between. The CDR3 loop is CASSGVGPTF. In nucleotides, the CDR3 is TGTGCCAGCAGCGGGGTGGGGCCCACCTTC.

This clonotype was counted between two and nine times. This chain links TRBV10-3 with TRBJ2-7; 9 bases are a match to TRBD1. CDR3 length: 14 residues. Germline CDR1 ENHRY, CDR2 SYGVKD. Losses at the gene ends were 5 bases for V and 4 bases for J; bases not matched to a gene: 6. As DNA, the CDR3 is TGTGCCATCAGTTCAGACAGGGGGGCTTACGAGCAGTACTTC. Translated, it gives CAISSDRGAYEQYF.

This clonotype was counted only a few times. The chain couples TRBV5-1 to TRBJ2-7; 10 bases agree with TRBD1. Germline V gene sequence: CDR1 SGHRS, CDR2 YFSETQ. This CDR3 is built from 14 residues. V dropped 1 base and J dropped 6; count of bases not matched to a gene: 4. For the CDR3, the DNA is TGCGCCAGCAGCTTGCCGGGACAGGGGACCGAGCAGTACTTC. Protein sequence: CASSLPGQGTEQYF.